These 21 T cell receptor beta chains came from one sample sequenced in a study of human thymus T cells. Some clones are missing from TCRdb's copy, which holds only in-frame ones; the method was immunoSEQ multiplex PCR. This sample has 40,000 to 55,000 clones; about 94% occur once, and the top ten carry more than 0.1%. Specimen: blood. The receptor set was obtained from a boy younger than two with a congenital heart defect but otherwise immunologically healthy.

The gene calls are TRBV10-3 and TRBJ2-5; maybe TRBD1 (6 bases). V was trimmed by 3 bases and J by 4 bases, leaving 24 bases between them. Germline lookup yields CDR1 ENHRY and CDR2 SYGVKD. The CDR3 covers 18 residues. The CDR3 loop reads CAISDRSLAGDYRETQYF. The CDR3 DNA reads TGTGCCATCAGTGATCGAAGCCTGGCAGGGGATTATCGAGAGACCCAGTACTTC.

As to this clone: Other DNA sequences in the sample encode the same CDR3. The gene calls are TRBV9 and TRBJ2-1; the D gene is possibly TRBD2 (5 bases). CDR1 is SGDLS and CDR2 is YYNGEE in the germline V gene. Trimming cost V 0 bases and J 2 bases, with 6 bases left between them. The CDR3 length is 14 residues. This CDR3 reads CASSVGGAYNEQFF. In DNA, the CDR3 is TGTGCCAGCAGCGTAGGGGGAGCCTACAATGAGCAGTTCTTC. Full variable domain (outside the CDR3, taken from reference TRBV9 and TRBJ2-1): DSGVTQTPKHLITATGQRVTLRCSPRSGDLSVYWYQQSLDQGLQFLIQYYNGEERAKGNILERFSAQQFPDLHSELNLSSLELGDSALYFCASSVGGAYNEQFFGPGTRLTVL.

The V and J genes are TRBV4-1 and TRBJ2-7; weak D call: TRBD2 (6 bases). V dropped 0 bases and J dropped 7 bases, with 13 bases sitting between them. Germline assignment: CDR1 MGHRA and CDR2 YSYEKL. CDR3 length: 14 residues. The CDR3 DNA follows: TGCGCCAGCAGCCAAGATTGGCGGGGCGGGGAGCAGTACTTC. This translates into CASSQDWRGGEQYF.

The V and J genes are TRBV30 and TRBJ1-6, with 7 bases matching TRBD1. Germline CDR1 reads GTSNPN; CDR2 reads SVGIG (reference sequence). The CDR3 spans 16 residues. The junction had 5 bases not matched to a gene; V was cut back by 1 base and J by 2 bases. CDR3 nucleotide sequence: TGTGCCTGGAGTGGGCCAGGGGGTGCCTATAATTCACCCCTCCACTTT. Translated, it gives CAWSGPGGAYNSPLHF.

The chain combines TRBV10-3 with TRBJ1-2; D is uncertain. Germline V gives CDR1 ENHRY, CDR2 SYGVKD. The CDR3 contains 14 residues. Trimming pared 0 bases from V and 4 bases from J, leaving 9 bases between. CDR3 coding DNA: TGTGCCATCAGTGAGTCTCTGGGCCCCTATGGCTACACCTTC. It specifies CAISESLGPYGYTF.

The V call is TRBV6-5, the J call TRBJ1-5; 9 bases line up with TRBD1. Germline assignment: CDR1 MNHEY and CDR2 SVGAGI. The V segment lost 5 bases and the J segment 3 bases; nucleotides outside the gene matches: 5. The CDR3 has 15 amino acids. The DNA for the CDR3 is TGTGCCAGCAGTAAACGGGACAGGGCCAATCAGCCCCAGCATTTT. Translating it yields CASSKRDRANQPQHF.

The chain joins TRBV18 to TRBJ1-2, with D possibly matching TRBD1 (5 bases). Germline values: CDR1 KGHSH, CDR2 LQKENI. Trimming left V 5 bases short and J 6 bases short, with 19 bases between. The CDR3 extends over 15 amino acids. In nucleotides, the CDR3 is TGTGCCAGCTCAAACCGGGACGGCCTAGGGGATGGCTACACCTTC. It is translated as CASSNRDGLGDGYTF.

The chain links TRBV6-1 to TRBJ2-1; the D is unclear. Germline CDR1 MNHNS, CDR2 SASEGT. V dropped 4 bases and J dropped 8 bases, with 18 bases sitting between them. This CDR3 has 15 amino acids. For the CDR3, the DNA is TGTGCCAGCAGTGCCGACCCGGGCTTCCTTTATGAGCAGTTCTTC. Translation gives CASSADPGFLYEQFF.

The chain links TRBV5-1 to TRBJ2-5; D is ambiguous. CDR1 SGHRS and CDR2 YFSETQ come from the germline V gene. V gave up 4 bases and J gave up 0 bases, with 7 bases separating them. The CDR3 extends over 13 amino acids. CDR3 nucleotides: TGCGCCAGCAGCCCGGGTTACCAAGAGACCCAGTACTTC. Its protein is CASSPGYQETQYF.

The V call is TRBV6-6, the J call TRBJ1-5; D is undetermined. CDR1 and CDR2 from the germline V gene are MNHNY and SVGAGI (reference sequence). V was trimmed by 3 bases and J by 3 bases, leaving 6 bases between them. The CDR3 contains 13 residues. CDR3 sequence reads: CASSYFPNQPQHF. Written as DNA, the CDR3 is TGTGCCAGCAGTTATTTTCCCAATCAGCCCCAGCATTTT.

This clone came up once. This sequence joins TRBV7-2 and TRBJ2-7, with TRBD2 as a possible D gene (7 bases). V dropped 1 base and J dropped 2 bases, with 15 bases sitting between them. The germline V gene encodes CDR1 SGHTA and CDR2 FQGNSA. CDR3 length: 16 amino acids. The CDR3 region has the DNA TGTGCCAGCAGCTTAGGGGTGGGGGGGCCCCCCTACGAGCAGTACTTC. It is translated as CASSLGVGGPPYEQYF.

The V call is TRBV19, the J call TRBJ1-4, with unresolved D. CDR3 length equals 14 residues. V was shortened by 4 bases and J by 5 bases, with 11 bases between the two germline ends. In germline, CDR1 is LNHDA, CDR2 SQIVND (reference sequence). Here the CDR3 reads CASSTGLLNEKLFF. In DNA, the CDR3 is TGTGCCAGTAGTACGGGTCTGTTAAATGAAAAACTGTTTTTT.

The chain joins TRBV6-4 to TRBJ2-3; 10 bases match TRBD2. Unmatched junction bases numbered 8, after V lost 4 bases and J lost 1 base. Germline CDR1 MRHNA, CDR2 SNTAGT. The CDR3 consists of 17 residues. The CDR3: CASSAALGTSGTDTQYF. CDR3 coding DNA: TGTGCCAGCAGTGCCGCACTCGGGACTAGCGGCACAGATACGCAGTATTTT.

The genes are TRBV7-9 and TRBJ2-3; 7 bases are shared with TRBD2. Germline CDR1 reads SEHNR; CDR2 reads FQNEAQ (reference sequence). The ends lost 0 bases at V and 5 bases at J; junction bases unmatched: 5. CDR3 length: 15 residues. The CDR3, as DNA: TGTGCCAGCAGCTTAGCTGCGGGGAGGGGAGATACGCAGTATTTT. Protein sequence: CASSLAAGRGDTQYF.

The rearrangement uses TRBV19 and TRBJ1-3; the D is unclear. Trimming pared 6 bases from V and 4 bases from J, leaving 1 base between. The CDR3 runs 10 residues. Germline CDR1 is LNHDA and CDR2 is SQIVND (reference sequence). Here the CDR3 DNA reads TGTGCCAGTAGGGGAAACACCATATATTTT. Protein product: CASRGNTIYF. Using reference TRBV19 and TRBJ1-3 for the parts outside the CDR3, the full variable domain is DGGITQSPKYLFRKEGQNVTLSCEQNLNHDAMYWYRQDPGQGLRLIYYSQIVNDFQKGDIAEGYSVSREKKESFPLTVTSAQKNPTAFYLCASRGNTIYFGEGSWLTVV.

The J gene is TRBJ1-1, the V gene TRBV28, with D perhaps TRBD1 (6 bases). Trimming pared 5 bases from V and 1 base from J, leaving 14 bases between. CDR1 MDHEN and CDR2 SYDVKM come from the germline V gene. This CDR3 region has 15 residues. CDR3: CASSPRWGANTEAFF. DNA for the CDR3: TGTGCCAGCAGTCCCAGGTGGGGGGCGAACACTGAAGCTTTCTTT.

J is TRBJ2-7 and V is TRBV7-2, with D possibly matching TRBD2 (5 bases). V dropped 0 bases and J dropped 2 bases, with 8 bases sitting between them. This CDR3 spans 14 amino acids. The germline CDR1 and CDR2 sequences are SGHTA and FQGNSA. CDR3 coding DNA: TGTGCCAGCAGCTTAGCCCTAGCCCCCTACGAGCAGTACTTC. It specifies CASSLALAPYEQYF. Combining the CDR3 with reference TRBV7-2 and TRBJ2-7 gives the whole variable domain GAGVSQSPSNKVTEKGKDVELRCDPISGHTALYWYRQSLGQGLEFLIYFQGNSAPDKSGLPSDRFSAERTGGSVSTLTIQRTQQEDSAVYLCASSLALAPYEQYFGPGTRLTVT.

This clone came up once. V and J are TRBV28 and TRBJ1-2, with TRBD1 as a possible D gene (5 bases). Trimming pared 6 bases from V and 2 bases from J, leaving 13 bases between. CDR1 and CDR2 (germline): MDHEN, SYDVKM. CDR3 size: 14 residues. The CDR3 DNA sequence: TGTGCCAGCAGGCGATCAGGGCCCAACTATGGCTACACCTTC. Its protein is CASRRSGPNYGYTF.

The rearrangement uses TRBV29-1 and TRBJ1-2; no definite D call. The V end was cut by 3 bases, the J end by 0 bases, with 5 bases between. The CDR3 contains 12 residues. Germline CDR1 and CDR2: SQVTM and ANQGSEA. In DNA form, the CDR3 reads TGCAGCGTTGAGCCTACTAACTATGGCTACACCTTC. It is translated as CSVEPTNYGYTF.

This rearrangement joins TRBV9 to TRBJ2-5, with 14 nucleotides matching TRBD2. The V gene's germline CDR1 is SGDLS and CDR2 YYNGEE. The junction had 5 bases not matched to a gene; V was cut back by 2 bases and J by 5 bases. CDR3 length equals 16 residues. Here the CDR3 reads CASSVTSGGAGETQYF. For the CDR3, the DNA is TGTGCCAGCAGCGTGACTAGCGGGGGGGCCGGGGAGACCCAGTACTTC.

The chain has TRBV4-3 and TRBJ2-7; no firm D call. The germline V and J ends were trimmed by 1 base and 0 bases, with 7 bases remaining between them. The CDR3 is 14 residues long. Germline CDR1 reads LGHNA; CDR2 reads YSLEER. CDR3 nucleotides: TGCGCCAGCAGCCAAGTAGTCATCTCCTACGAGCAGTACTTC. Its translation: CASSQVVISYEQYF.